What follows are 22 T cell receptor beta chains derived from one specimen sequenced in a study of T-cell memory formation after mild COVID-19. TCRdb fed the 5' RACE reads into MiXCR, producing one record per CDR3 protein. The table shows approximately 570,000 distinct CDR3 sequences, with roughly 18% occurring only once. The sample consisted of PBMCs or a T cell subset sorted from them (not recorded which). The receptors stem from an adult woman who had mild COVID-19 (a few samples of this study predate the infection). Cell type and time point are not known.

The rearrangement links TRBV5-1 to TRBJ1-1; D not certain. V dropped 0 bases and J dropped 1 base, with 13 bases sitting between them. Germline V lookup: CDR1 SGHRS, CDR2 YFSETQ. The CDR3 loop spans 16 amino acids. The CDR3 sequence: CASSLGGGRPNTEAFF. For the CDR3, the DNA is TGCGCCAGCAGCTTGGGAGGAGGCAGACCGAACACTGAAGCTTTCTTT.

This chain uses TRBV15 with TRBJ1-4; D is possibly TRBD1 (5 bases). V was cut by 0 bases and J by 5 bases, with 10 bases left in between. CDR1 and CDR2 from the germline V gene are LNHNV and YYDKDF (reference sequence). There are 15 residues in the CDR3. The CDR3 reads CATSRDGQENEKLFF. DNA for the CDR3: TGTGCCACCAGCAGAGACGGACAAGAAAATGAAAAACTGTTTTTT.

The table lists this clonotype with many counts. V is TRBV12-3 or TRBV12-4 and J is TRBJ2-1, with D tentatively TRBD2 (6 bases). The CDR3 is made up of 13 amino acids. V was clipped by 7 bases and J by 2 bases, with 9 bases between them. The CDR3 loop is CASIREPYNEQFF. CDR3 coding DNA: TGTGCCAGCATTCGGGAGCCCTACAATGAGCAGTTCTTC.

The V and J genes are TRBV3-1 and TRBJ2-1; TRBD2 is a possible D gene (6 bases). The CDR3 consists of 13 residues. Trimming cost V 1 base and J 8 bases, with 9 bases left between them. CDR1 is LGHDT and CDR2 is YNNKEL in the germline V gene (reference sequence). The CDR3 sequence is CASSQGRVYEQFF. The DNA of the CDR3 is TGTGCCAGCAGCCAAGGGAGGGTTTATGAGCAGTTCTTC.

In its sample, this clonotype was seen once. The chain links TRBV11-2 to TRBJ1-2; D gene uncertain. This CDR3 is 13 amino acids long. V dropped 5 bases and J dropped 5 bases, with 12 bases sitting between them. Looked up from germline, CDR1 is SGHAT and CDR2 is FQNNGV. The CDR3 sequence is CASSNLPGYGYTF. The CDR3 DNA follows: TGTGCCAGCAGCAACCTCCCGGGGTATGGCTACACCTTC.

The V call is TRBV7-2, the J call TRBJ2-3; no clear D. V was cut by 10 bases and J by 5 bases, with 22 bases left in between. CDR3 length equals 15 residues. Germline-derived CDR1 and CDR2 are SGHTA and FQGNSA. The CDR3 nucleotides are TGTGCCATCAACCCCCGGGTCTCCCTCCGAGATACGCAGTATTTT. Translation gives CAINPRVSLRDTQYF. Drawing the rest from reference TRBV7-2 and TRBJ2-3, the complete variable domain is GAGVSQSPSNKVTEKGKDVELRCDPISGHTALYWYRQSLGQGLEFLIYFQGNSAPDKSGLPSDRFSAERTGGSVSTLTIQRTQQEDSAVYLCAINPRVSLRDTQYFGPGTRLTVL.

This clonotype has more than one count but fewer than ten. The chain recombines TRBV12-3 or TRBV12-4 with TRBJ1-2; D gene uncertain. The CDR3 consists of 12 residues. V dropped 3 bases and J dropped 4 bases, with 6 bases sitting between them. The CDR3 is CASSFISYGYTF. DNA of the CDR3: TGTGCCAGCAGTTTTATAAGCTATGGCTACACCTTC.

This chain uses TRBV19 with TRBJ2-5, with a possible D match to TRBD2 (5 bases). Trimming took off 6 bases at V and 2 bases at J, with 16 bases between the two ends. Germline lookup yields CDR1 LNHDA and CDR2 SQIVND (reference sequence). The CDR3 is made up of 15 amino acids. CDR3 coding DNA: TGTGCCAGTAGCTCATGGCAACAGCGGCAAGAGACCCAGTACTTC. Amino acids: CASSSWQQRQETQYF.

The rearrangement joins TRBV6-6 to TRBJ1-2; 8 positions agree with TRBD1. Trimming at V came to 5 bases and at J to 2 bases, leaving 10 bases not matched to a gene. The CDR3 has 16 amino acids. Germline CDR1 reads MNHNY; CDR2 reads SVGAGI (reference sequence). The CDR3 DNA reads TGTGCCAGCAGTGACGTCGGACAGGGCAGGAACTATGGCTACACCTTC. This sequence encodes CASSDVGQGRNYGYTF.

V and J are TRBV18 and TRBJ2-6, with D perhaps matching TRBD1 or TRBD2 (5 bases each). Trimming removed 5 bases from V and 0 bases from J, with 14 bases in between. From germline, CDR1 is KGHSH and CDR2 LQKENI. The CDR3 sequence is 17 residues long. Written as DNA, the CDR3 is TGTGCCAGCTCATCACTAGGGGACCACTCTGGGGCCAACGTCCTGACTTTC. The encoded protein is CASSSLGDHSGANVLTF.

V and J are TRBV5-1 and TRBJ2-7, with TRBD1 matching over 10 bases. Germline loops: CDR1 SGHRS, CDR2 YFSETQ. V lost 3 bases to trimming and J lost 4 bases; unmatched junction nucleotides: 4. CDR3 length equals 14 residues. The CDR3 DNA follows: TGCGCCAGCAGCTCGGGACAGGGGAGGTACGAGCAGTACTTC. It translates to CASSSGQGRYEQYF.

This clonotype was seen a handful of times. The chain joins TRBV29-1 to TRBJ2-1; 14 bases fit TRBD2. Looked up from germline, CDR1 is SQVTM and CDR2 is ANQGSEA. This CDR3 has 13 residues. Germline trimming cut 7 bases from V and 7 bases from J; bases unmatched to any gene: 3. The DNA for the CDR3 is TGCAGCGGACTAGCGGGAGGGGGAAATGAGCAGTTCTTC. Translating gives CSGLAGGGNEQFF.

This clonotype was found once. Possible read error: a much larger clone is one base away. The chain combines TRBV5-1 with TRBJ2-7; no clear D. Germline V gene sequence: CDR1 SGHRS, CDR2 YFSETQ. The CDR3 is 12 amino acids. The V and J ends lost 4 bases and 11 bases respectively, with 16 bases between them. This CDR3 is CASSRYTRAEYF. CDR3 DNA sequence: TGCGCCAGCAGCCGTTATACAAGGGCGGAGTACTTC.

This clonotype was found a few times. CDR3 in DNA: TGTGCCAGCAGTGAACAGGGGACCAATGAGCAGTTCTTC. As protein: CASSEQGTNEQFF. This rearrangement joins TRBV12-3 or TRBV12-4 to TRBJ2-1; 7 bases line up with TRBD1. Trimming took 5 bases from V and 6 from J; bases not matched to a gene: 4. The CDR3 consists of 13 residues.

The table lists this clonotype with a few counts. The rearrangement uses TRBV20-1 and TRBJ2-1; 12 bases line up with TRBD2. Germline assignment: CDR1 DFQATT and CDR2 SNEGSKA (reference sequence). The V and J ends lost 5 bases and 3 bases, in that order; junction bases with no gene match: 20. This CDR3 is 20 amino acids long. CDR3 sequence reads: CSAYADRERLAGVFYNEQFF. The CDR3 DNA is TGCAGTGCTTACGCCGACAGGGAGAGACTAGCGGGAGTCTTCTACAATGAGCAGTTCTTC.

This clonotype was detected a few times. Mismatch with germline at one junction end may stem from a read error. V is TRBV20-1 and J is TRBJ2-3; 13 bases are a match to TRBD2. The CDR3 has 11 amino acids. From germline, CDR1 is DFQATT and CDR2 SNEGSKA (reference sequence). The chain's CDR3 is CSAKQLAGGAF. For the CDR3, the DNA is TGCAGTGCTAAGCAACTAGCGGGAGGGGCTTTT.

This clonotype has only a few counts. This chain links TRBV2 with TRBJ2-7; D ambiguous. The CDR3 runs to 13 residues. Deletions cut 2 bases from V and 2 bases from J, with 7 bases between. Germline CDR1 is SNHLY and CDR2 is FYNNEI. The CDR3 nucleotides are TGTGCCAGCAGTGAAAGGCAAGCCTACGAGCAGTACTTC. Residues: CASSERQAYEQYF.

The genes are TRBV2 and TRBJ2-7; D is ambiguous. The CDR3 runs to 15 residues. CDR1 SNHLY and CDR2 FYNNEI come from the germline V gene. Trimming left V 6 bases short and J 0 bases short, with 15 bases between. The DNA for the CDR3 is TGTGCCAGCAGCGGGCGAGGACGGAGCTCCTACGAGCAGTACTTC. Translated: CASSGRGRSSYEQYF.

This clonotype appeared a few times. The chain joins TRBV27 to TRBJ2-1, with 11 bases matching TRBD1. This CDR3 comprises 15 residues. The V segment lost 6 bases and the J segment 9 bases; nucleotides outside the gene matches: 10. Germline V gene data show CDR1 as MNHEY and CDR2 as SMNVEV (reference sequence). The CDR3 is CASREDRGLSSEQFF. In DNA form, the CDR3 reads TGTGCCAGCAGGGAGGACAGGGGGCTTTCGAGTGAGCAGTTCTTC.

This chain links TRBV5-1 with TRBJ2-7, with 9 bases lining up with TRBD1. CDR3 length: 12 residues. Trimming at V came to 7 bases and at J to 5 bases, leaving 4 bases not matched to a gene. Germline CDR1 and CDR2: SGHRS and YFSETQ. CDR3 sequence: CASGDRADEQYF. The DNA of the CDR3 is TGCGCCAGCGGGGACAGGGCTGACGAGCAGTACTTC.

The chain links TRBV18 to TRBJ2-7, with D perhaps TRBD1 (6 bases). Germline V gives CDR1 KGHSH, CDR2 LQKENI. Between the trimmed V and J ends, which lost 3 bases and 0 bases, there was a span of 15 bases. The CDR3 is 16 amino acids. The CDR3 region is CASSPAVGADSYEQYF. Here the CDR3 DNA reads TGTGCCAGCTCACCGGCGGTGGGGGCTGACTCCTACGAGCAGTACTTC. The full variable domain, rest sourced from reference TRBV18 and TRBJ2-7, is NAGVMQNPRHLVRRRGQEARLRCSPMKGHSHVYWYRQLPEEGLKFMVYLQKENIIDESGMPKERFSAEFPKEGPSILRIQQVVRGDSAAYFCASSPAVGADSYEQYFGPGTRLTVT.

This clonotype occurred a few times. The chain couples TRBV7-6 to TRBJ1-5; D might be TRBD1 (6 bases). The CDR3 contains 13 residues. Germline values: CDR1 SGHVS, CDR2 FNYEAQ. V was trimmed by 5 bases and J by 5 bases, leaving 10 bases between them. As DNA, the CDR3 is TGTGCCAGCAGCCCGGACAGTTATCAGCCCCAGCATTTT. Its protein product is CASSPDSYQPQHF.